What follows are 9 T cell receptor beta chains derived from one specimen sequenced in a study of human T cells and chemical hapten exposure. TCRdb ran MiXCR on the RACE reads and lists one entry per CDR3 protein. The table records roughly 38,000 distinct CDR3 sequences, more than 8% of them present only once. This sample's time point: patch test 3, about 24 weeks after DPC sensitization. Treatment given: therapeutic diphenylcyclopropenone sensitization with weekly scalp DPC. Total RNA was isolated from unfractionated whole blood. Source: whole blood, taken in connection with sensitization to the hapten diphenylcyclopropenone (DPC). Source of these receptors: a man over 45 with alopecia areata. Some clones in this sample may be carry-over from other donors' samples.

J is TRBJ2-1 and V is TRBV7-8; D possibly corresponds to TRBD2 (5 bases). The ends were cut back, 3 bases at V and 2 bases at J, with 17 bases in the middle. The V gene's germline CDR1 is SGHVS and CDR2 FQNEAQ. The length of the CDR3 is 17 residues. The CDR3 reads CASSLGAVLITYNEQFF. CDR3 DNA sequence: TGTGCCAGCAGCTTGGGAGCGGTATTGATAACCTACAATGAGCAGTTCTTC. The variable domain in full, completed from reference TRBV7-8 and TRBJ2-1, reads GAGVSQSPRYKVAKRGQDVALRCDPISGHVSLFWYQQALGQGPEFLTYFQNEAQLDKSGLPSDRFFAERPEGSVSTLKIQRTQQEDSAVYLCASSLGAVLITYNEQFFGPGTRLTVL.

A few counts support this clonotype. The chain is built from TRBV29-1 and TRBJ1-5; D remains ambiguous. Trimming took off 7 bases at V and 4 bases at J, with 14 bases between the two ends. This CDR3 region has 13 residues. Per the germline V gene, CDR1 is SQVTM and CDR2 is ANQGSEA. In DNA form, the CDR3 reads TGCAGCGCAACAGTAACACCAAATCAGCCCCAGCATTTT. Amino acids: CSATVTPNQPQHF.

There are a few counts of this clonotype. V is TRBV2 and J is TRBJ2-3; no reliable D call. The germline V gene encodes CDR1 SNHLY and CDR2 FYNNEI. The length of the CDR3 is 11 residues. V was clipped by 0 bases and J by 6 bases, with 1 base between them. CDR3 amino acids: CASSEADTQYF. CDR3 sequence (DNA): TGTGCCAGCAGTGAAGCGGATACGCAGTATTTT.

This clonotype was detected many times. The chain is built from TRBV13 and TRBJ1-1, with D unclear. Looked up from germline, CDR1 is PRHDT and CDR2 is FYEKMQ (reference sequence). The CDR3 has 15 residues. The ends were cut back, 0 bases at V and 7 bases at J, with 15 bases in the middle. The CDR3 DNA is TGTGCCAGCAGCTTAGGCGCGGGAGGGTCGGGTGAAGCTTTCTTT. It specifies CASSLGAGGSGEAFF.

This clonotype was detected many times. The CDR3 nucleotides read TGTGCCAGCATCCGACAGGAGTACCAAGAGACCCAGTACTTC. Protein sequence: CASIRQEYQETQYF. The chain uses TRBV2 and TRBJ2-5; possible D gene TRBD1, 6 bases. The CDR3 is 14 residues long. Trimming removed 7 bases from V and 0 bases from J, with 12 bases in between. Germline V gene data show CDR1 as SNHLY and CDR2 as FYNNEI.

This clonotype showed up many times. The chain's CDR3 is CASSLTSGIIHEQYF. The CDR3, as DNA: TGTGCCAGCAGCTTAACTAGCGGGATAATCCACGAGCAGTACTTC. The chain uses TRBV7-9 and TRBJ2-7; 10 bases are a match to TRBD2. J was trimmed by 5 bases and V by 2 bases; bases with no gene match: 6. CDR1 and CDR2 (germline): SEHNR, FQNEAQ (reference sequence). The CDR3 spans 15 residues.

This clonotype was observed many times. The rearrangement uses TRBV20-1 and TRBJ1-4, with TRBD1 identical over 10 bases. V was pared by 3 bases and J by 3 bases, with 7 bases of the junction left unmatched. The CDR3 has 16 residues. From germline, CDR1 is DFQATT and CDR2 SNEGSKA (reference sequence). DNA for the CDR3: TGCAGTGCTAGCTGGACAGGGGGGCGGGCTAATGAAAAACTGTTTTTT. Amino acid sequence: CSASWTGGRANEKLFF.

The table lists this clonotype with many counts. CDR3 in amino acids: CASSTGLAGGTGELFF. CDR3 nucleotides: TGTGCCAGCAGCACGGGACTAGCGGGAGGCACCGGGGAGCTGTTTTTT. V usage is TRBV7-3 and J usage is TRBJ2-2; 15 nucleotides match TRBD2. The CDR3 totals 16 residues. The germline V gene encodes CDR1 SGHTA and CDR2 FQGTGA. With V trimmed by 5 bases and J by 4 bases, 2 bases remained unmatched.

This clonotype was counted at least ten times. The chain has TRBV7-2 and TRBJ1-1; a weak D match, TRBD1 (6 bases). V was shortened by 3 bases and J by 6 bases, with 11 bases between the two germline ends. This CDR3 comprises 13 residues. Per germline, CDR1 SGHTA and CDR2 FQGNSA. The DNA of the CDR3 is TGTGCCAGCAGCTTTAACCGACAGGCTGAAGCTTTCTTT. Translation: CASSFNRQAEAFF.